What follows describes a single T cell receptor (beta chain). The antigen remains unidentified. The Oncomine TCR Beta short-read assay was applied to DNA of cultured CD4+ T cells. Each CDR3 protein is one row after TCRdb ran MiXCR on the PCR reads. The profile covers some 18,000 distinct CDR3 sequences, with roughly 50% appearing a single time and roughly 18% taken by the ten largest. Germline lookup yields CDR1 MNHEY and CDR2 SMNVEV (reference sequence). Trimming stripped 3 bases from V and 3 bases from J, with 8 bases between. There are 13 residues in the CDR3. Treatment of the sample: approximately 10-day PBMC culture with coronavirus spike peptide pools or control peptides (ViraFEST assay). ViraFEST used peptide pools to expand antigen-specific T cells before TCR sequencing. This record belongs to a study of vaccination and CD4 T cells after COVID-19. Study information: Two doses of either BNT162b2 or mRNA-1273 vaccine went to participants. Cells were stimulated with overlapping spike peptides from SARS-CoV-2, HCoV-NL63, HCoV-OC43 and HCoV-229E.

This sequence was found in a human donor who had recovered from COVID-19. V gene TRBV27 combines with J gene TRBJ1-1; D unclear. Sequencing used CD4+ T cells from blood, cultured in vitro, obtained before SARS-CoV-2 vaccination. CDR3 DNA: TGTGCCAGCAGTTTCACCGAGTACACTGAAGCTTTCTTT. Residues: CASSFTEYTEAFF.